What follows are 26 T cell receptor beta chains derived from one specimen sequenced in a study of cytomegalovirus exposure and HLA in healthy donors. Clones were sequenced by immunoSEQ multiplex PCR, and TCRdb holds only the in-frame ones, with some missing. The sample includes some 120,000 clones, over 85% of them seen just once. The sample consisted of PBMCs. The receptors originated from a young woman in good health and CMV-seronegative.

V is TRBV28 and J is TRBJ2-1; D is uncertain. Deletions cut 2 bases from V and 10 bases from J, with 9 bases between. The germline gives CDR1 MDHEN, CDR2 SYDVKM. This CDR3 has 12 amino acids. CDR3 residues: CASSLRPMEQFF. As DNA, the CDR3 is TGTGCCAGCAGTTTACGTCCTATGGAGCAGTTCTTC.

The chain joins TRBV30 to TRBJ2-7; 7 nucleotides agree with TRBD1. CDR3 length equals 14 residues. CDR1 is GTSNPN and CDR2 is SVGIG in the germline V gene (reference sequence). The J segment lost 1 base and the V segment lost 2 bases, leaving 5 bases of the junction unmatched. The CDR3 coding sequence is TGTGCCTGGAGTCCCCCGACAGGGTCCTACGAGCAGTACTTC. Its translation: CAWSPPTGSYEQYF.

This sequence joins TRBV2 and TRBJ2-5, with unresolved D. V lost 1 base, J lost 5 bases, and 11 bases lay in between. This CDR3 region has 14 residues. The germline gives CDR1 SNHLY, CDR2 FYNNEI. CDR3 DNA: TGTGCCAGCAGTGAAGGAAGAGGTTGGGAGACCCAGTACTTC. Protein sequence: CASSEGRGWETQYF.

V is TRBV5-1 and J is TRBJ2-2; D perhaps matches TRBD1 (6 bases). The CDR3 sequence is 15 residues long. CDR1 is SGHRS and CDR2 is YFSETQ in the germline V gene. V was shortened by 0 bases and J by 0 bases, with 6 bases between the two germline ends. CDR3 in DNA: TGCGCCAGCAGCTTGGGGACAGCGAACACCGGGGAGCTGTTTTTT. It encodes CASSLGTANTGELFF. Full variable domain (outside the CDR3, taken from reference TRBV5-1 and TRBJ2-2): KAGVTQTPRYLIKTRGQQVTLSCSPISGHRSVSWYQQTPGQGLQFLFEYFSETQRNKGNFPGRFSGRQFSNSRSEMNVSTLELGDSALYLCASSLGTANTGELFFGEGSRLTVL.

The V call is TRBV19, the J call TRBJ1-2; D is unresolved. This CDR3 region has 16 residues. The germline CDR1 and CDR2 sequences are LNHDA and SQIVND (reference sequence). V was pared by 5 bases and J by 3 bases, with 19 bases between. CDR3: CASSVRPNLADYGYTF. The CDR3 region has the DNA TGTGCCAGTAGTGTACGACCGAACCTAGCGGACTATGGCTACACCTTC. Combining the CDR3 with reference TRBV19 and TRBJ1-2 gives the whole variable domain DGGITQSPKYLFRKEGQNVTLSCEQNLNHDAMYWYRQDPGQGLRLIYYSQIVNDFQKGDIAEGYSVSREKKESFPLTVTSAQKNPTAFYLCASSVRPNLADYGYTFGSGTRLTVV.

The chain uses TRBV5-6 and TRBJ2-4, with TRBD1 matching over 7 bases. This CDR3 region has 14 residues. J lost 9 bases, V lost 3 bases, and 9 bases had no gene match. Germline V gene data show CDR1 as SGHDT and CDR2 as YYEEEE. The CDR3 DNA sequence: TGTGCCAGCAGCTATGACAGGGTTTCGGGCATTCAGTACTTC. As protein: CASSYDRVSGIQYF.

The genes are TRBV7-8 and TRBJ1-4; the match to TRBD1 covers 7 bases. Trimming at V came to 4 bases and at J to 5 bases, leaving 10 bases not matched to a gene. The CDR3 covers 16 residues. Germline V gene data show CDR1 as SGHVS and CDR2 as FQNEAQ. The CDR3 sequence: CASSSGTALTNEKLFF. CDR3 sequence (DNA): TGTGCCAGCAGCTCTGGGACAGCGCTGACGAATGAAAAACTGTTTTTT.

DNA for the CDR3: TGTGCCAGTAGTATAGTGATAGGGACTAGCGGCTACGAGCAGTACTTC. Its protein product is CASSIVIGTSGYEQYF. The chain carries TRBV19 and TRBJ2-7, with TRBD2 matching over 11 bases. V dropped 1 base and J dropped 3; count of bases not matched to a gene: 5. Germline CDR1 is LNHDA and CDR2 is SQIVND (reference sequence). CDR3 size: 16 residues.

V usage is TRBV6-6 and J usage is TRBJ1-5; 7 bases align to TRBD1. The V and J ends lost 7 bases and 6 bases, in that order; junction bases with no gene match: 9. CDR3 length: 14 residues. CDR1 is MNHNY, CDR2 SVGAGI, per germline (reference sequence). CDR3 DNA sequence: TGTGCCAGCACCAACAGGGGCGCGGGTCAGCCCCAGCATTTT. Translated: CASTNRGAGQPQHF.

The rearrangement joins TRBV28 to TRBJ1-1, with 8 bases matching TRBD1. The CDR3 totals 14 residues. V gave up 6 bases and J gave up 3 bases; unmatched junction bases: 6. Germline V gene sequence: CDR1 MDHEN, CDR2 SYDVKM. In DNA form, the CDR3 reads TGTGCCAGCAGATCACTACAGGGGGACACTGAAGCTTTCTTT. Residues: CASRSLQGDTEAFF.

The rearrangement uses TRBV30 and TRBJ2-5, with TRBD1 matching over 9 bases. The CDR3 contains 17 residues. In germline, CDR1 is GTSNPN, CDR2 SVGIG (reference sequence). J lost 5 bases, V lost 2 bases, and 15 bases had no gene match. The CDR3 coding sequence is TGTGCCTGGAGTTCAGGACAGGGGTCGGGAGGTTGGGAGACCCAGTACTTC. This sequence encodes CAWSSGQGSGGWETQYF. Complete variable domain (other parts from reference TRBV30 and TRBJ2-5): SQTIHQWPATLVQPVGSPLSLECTVEGTSNPNLYWYRQAAGRGLQLLFYSVGIGQISSEVPQNLSASRPQDRQFILSSKKLLLSDSGFYLCAWSSGQGSGGWETQYFGPGTRLLVL.

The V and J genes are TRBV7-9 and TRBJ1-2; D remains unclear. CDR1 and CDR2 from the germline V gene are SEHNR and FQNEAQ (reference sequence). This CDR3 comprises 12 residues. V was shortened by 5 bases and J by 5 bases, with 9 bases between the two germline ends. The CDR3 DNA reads TGTGCCAGCAGCGCCCGAGCTTATGGCTACACCTTC. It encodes CASSARAYGYTF.

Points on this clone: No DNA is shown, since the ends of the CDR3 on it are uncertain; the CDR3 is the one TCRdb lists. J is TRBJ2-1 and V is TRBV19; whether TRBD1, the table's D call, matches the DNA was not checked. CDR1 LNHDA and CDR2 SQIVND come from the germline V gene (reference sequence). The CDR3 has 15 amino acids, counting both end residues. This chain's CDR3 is CASTSGQSSYNEQFF.

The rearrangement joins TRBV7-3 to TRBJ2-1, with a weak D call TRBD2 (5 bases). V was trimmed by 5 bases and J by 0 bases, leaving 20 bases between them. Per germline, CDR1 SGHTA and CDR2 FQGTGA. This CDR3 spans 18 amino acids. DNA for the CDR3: TGTGCCAGCAGCCCCACGGGGTCACTAGGGAGCTCCTACAATGAGCAGTTCTTC. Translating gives CASSPTGSLGSSYNEQFF.

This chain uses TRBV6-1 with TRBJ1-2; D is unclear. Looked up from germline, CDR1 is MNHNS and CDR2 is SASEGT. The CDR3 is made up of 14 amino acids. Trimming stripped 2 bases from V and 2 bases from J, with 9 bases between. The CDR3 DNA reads TGTGCCAGCAGTGAATCAACCGCGAACTATGGCTACACCTTC. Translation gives CASSESTANYGYTF.

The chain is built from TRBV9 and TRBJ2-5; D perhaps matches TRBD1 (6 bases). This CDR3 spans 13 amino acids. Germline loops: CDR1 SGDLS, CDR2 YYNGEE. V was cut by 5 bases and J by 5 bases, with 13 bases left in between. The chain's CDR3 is CASRGASEETQYF. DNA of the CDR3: TGTGCCAGCAGGGGGGCCTCCGAGGAGACCCAGTACTTC. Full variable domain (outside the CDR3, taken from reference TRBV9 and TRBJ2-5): DSGVTQTPKHLITATGQRVTLRCSPRSGDLSVYWYQQSLDQGLQFLIQYYNGEERAKGNILERFSAQQFPDLHSELNLSSLELGDSALYFCASRGASEETQYFGPGTRLLVL.

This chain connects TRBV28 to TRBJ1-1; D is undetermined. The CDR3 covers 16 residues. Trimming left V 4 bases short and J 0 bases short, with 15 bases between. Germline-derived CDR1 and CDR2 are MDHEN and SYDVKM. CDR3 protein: CASSSLLSSMNTEAFF. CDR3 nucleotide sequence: TGTGCCAGCAGTTCCCTCCTGAGTAGCATGAACACTGAAGCTTTCTTT. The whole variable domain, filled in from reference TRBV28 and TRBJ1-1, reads DVKVTQSSRYLVKRTGEKVFLECVQDMDHENMFWYRQDPGLGLRLIYFSYDVKMKEKGDIPEGYSVSREKKERFSLILESASTNQTSMYLCASSSLLSSMNTEAFFGQGTRLTVV.

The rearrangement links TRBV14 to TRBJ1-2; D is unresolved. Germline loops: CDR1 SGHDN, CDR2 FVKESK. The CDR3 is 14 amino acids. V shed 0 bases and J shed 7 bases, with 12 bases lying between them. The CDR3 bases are TGTGCCAGCAGCCAAGAAGAGAGGGTTCTTGGCTACACCTTC. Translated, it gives CASSQEERVLGYTF.

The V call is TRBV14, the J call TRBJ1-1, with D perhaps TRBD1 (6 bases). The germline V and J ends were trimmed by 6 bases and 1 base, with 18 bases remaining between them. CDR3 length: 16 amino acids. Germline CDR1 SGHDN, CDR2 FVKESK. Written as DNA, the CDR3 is TGTGCCAGCAGATCAGGGGCGCGCGTCGGGAACACTGAAGCTTTCTTT. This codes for CASRSGARVGNTEAFF.

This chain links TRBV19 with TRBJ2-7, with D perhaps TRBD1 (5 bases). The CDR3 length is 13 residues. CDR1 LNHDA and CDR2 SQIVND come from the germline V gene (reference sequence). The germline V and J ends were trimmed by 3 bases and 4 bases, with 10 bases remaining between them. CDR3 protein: CASSILQGYEQYF. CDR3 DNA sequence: TGTGCCAGTAGTATTCTGCAGGGTTACGAGCAGTACTTC.

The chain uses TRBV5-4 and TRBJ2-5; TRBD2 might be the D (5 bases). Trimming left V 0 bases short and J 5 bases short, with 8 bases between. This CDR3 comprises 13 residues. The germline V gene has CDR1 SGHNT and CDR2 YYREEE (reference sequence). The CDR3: CASSLGGSETQYF. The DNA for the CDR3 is TGTGCCAGCAGCTTGGGAGGGTCGGAGACCCAGTACTTC.

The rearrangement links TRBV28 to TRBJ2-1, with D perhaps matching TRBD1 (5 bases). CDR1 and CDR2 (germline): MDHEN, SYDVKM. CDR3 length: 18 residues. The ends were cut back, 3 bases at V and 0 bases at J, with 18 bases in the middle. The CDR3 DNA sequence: TGTGCCAGCAGTTTCCGGATAACAGGTCCGAGCTCCTACAATGAGCAGTTCTTC. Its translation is CASSFRITGPSSYNEQFF.

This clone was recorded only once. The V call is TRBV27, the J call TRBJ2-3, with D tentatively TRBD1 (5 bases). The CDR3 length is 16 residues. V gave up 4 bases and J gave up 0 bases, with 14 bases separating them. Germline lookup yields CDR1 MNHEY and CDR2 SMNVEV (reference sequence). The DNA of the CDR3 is TGTGCCAGCAGTTCCAGACAGCAATCCAGCACAGATACGCAGTATTTT. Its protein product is CASSSRQQSSTDTQYF.

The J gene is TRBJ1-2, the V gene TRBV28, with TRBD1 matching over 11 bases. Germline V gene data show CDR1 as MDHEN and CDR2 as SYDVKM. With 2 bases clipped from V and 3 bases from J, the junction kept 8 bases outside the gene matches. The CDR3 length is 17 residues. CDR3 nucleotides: TGTGCCAGCAGTTTAAGCAGGGGGACAGGGGGGTACTATGGCTACACCTTC. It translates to CASSLSRGTGGYYGYTF.

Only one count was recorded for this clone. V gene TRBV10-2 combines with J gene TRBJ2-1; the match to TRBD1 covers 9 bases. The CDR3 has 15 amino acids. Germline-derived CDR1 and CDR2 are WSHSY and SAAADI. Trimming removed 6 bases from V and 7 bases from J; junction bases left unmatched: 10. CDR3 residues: CASRGKTGTGNEQFF. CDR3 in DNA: TGCGCCAGCAGAGGTAAAACCGGGACAGGGAATGAGCAGTTCTTC.

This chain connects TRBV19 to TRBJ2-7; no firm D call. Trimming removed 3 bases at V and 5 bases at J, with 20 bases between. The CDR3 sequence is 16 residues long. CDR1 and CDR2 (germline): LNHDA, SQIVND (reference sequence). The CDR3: CASSIGARLVANEQYF. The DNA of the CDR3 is TGTGCCAGTAGTATCGGTGCTCGGCTAGTGGCGAACGAGCAGTACTTC.